The 27 T cell receptor beta chains in this list originate from one sample, sequenced in a study of blood T cell repertoires in COVID-19. Profiled with immunoSEQ multiplex PCR; TCRdb holds only in-frame clones, not every one. The data show 300,000 to 400,000 clones, roughly nine tenths seen once. Material: PBMCs or T cells enriched from blood (not recorded which). The receptors here all came from a man aged 60 to 75 who had recovered from COVID-19.

J is TRBJ1-1 and V is TRBV6-4; possibly TRBD1 for D (5 bases). Trimming removed 5 bases at V and 2 bases at J, with 12 bases between. This CDR3 is 14 amino acids long. Germline CDR1 reads MRHNA; CDR2 reads SNTAGT. CDR3 region: CASSPDRTNTEAFF. In nucleotides, the CDR3 is TGTGCCAGCAGTCCCGACAGAACAAACACTGAAGCTTTCTTT.

The sample holds one count of this clone. The J gene is TRBJ1-6, the V gene TRBV9; 9 bases fit TRBD1. There are 14 residues in the CDR3. Germline V lookup: CDR1 SGDLS, CDR2 YYNGEE. V trimming: 4 bases; J trimming: 8 bases; junction bases outside the gene matches: 4. The CDR3 DNA follows: TGTGCCAGCAGCCTACAGGGGGCTGATTCACCCCTCCACTTT. This sequence encodes CASSLQGADSPLHF.

CDR3: CASSLSRASGKHEQYF. Written as DNA, the CDR3 is TGTGCCAGCAGTTTATCGCGGGCTAGCGGGAAGCACGAGCAGTACTTC. This chain uses TRBV27 with TRBJ2-7; 9 nucleotides line up with TRBD2. This CDR3 spans 16 amino acids. The germline CDR1 and CDR2 sequences are MNHEY and SMNVEV (reference sequence). Trimming removed 0 bases from V and 5 bases from J; junction bases left unmatched: 8.

J is TRBJ2-6 and V is TRBV7-2; D unclear. CDR3 length: 19 residues. With 1 base removed from V and 0 bases from J, the gap between germline ends came to 16 bases. Germline CDR1 reads SGHTA; CDR2 reads FQGNSA. CDR3 nucleotides: TGTGCCAGCAGCTTAGGATTTGCCAGGCAGCCCTCTGGGGCCAACGTCCTGACTTTC. It yields the protein CASSLGFARQPSGANVLTF.

This chain's CDR3 is CASSLGGTAIYEQYF. As DNA, the CDR3 is TGTGCCAGCAGTTTAGGCGGTACCGCTATCTACGAGCAGTACTTC. The genes are TRBV28 and TRBJ2-7; D not certain. Germline V gives CDR1 MDHEN, CDR2 SYDVKM. V was cut by 2 bases and J by 3 bases, with 14 bases left in between. This CDR3 comprises 15 residues.

The chain carries TRBV19 and TRBJ1-3; unclear D gene. Trimming removed 6 bases from V and 2 bases from J, with 14 bases in between. The CDR3 consists of 15 residues. Germline lookup yields CDR1 LNHDA and CDR2 SQIVND (reference sequence). CDR3 sequence (DNA): TGTGCCAGTAGCAATCCTGCCCACACTGGAAACACCATATATTTT. This translates into CASSNPAHTGNTIYF.

This clone has only a few counts. The J gene is TRBJ1-5, the V gene TRBV3-1 (or the pseudogene TRBV3-2); tentatively, D is TRBD1 (5 bases). Germline-derived CDR1 and CDR2 are LGHDT and YNNKEL (reference sequence). The CDR3 length is 14 residues. V shed 4 bases and J shed 5 bases, with 12 bases lying between them. In nucleotides, the CDR3 is TGTGCCAGCAGCCCGTCGGGGGGGGATCAGCCCCAGCATTTT. Amino acid sequence: CASSPSGGDQPQHF.

Worth noting for this clone: The same CDR3 can be traced to other DNA sequences in this sample. The V gene is TRBV5-1, the J gene TRBJ2-7, with 9 bases matching TRBD2. The CDR3 length is 14 residues. Germline lookup yields CDR1 SGHRS and CDR2 YFSETQ. After removal of 3 bases from V and 0 bases from J, the junction contained 1 base not matched to a gene. CDR3 coding DNA: TGCGCCAGCAGCTCGACTAGCGGCTCCTACGAGCAGTACTTC. This translates into CASSSTSGSYEQYF.

The V and J genes are TRBV2 and TRBJ1-5; the D gene is possibly TRBD1 (5 bases). The CDR3 length is 15 residues. Germline V gives CDR1 SNHLY, CDR2 FYNNEI. V was cut by 6 bases and J by 0 bases, with 12 bases left in between. The CDR3 loop reads CASREEQVSNQPQHF. The CDR3 nucleotides are TGTGCCAGCAGAGAGGAACAGGTTAGCAATCAGCCCCAGCATTTT.

The CDR3 is CASSLQPGLLSYEQYF. CDR3 nucleotide sequence: TGCGCCAGCAGCTTGCAACCGGGACTTTTATCCTACGAGCAGTACTTC. The genes are TRBV5-1 and TRBJ2-7; the D gene is possibly TRBD2 (6 bases). This CDR3 has 16 amino acids. From germline, CDR1 is SGHRS and CDR2 YFSETQ. Trimming pared 1 base from V and 1 base from J, leaving 15 bases between.

J is TRBJ1-3 and V is TRBV11-3; D may be TRBD1 (5 bases). CDR3 size: 15 residues. Germline V CDR1 and CDR2: SGHNT, YENEEA. The ends were cut back, 4 bases at V and 5 bases at J, with 15 bases in the middle. The CDR3 DNA is TGTGCCAGCAGCTCAGTCAGGGATACGAGAAACACCATATATTTT. This translates into CASSSVRDTRNTIYF.

This clone was seen just once. The chain uses TRBV19 and TRBJ1-5; 7 positions match TRBD1. The CDR3 is made up of 16 amino acids. Germline CDR1 and CDR2: LNHDA and SQIVND (reference sequence). Trimming at V came to 5 bases and at J to 3 bases, leaving 10 bases not matched to a gene. CDR3 sequence reads: CASSRTRTGYNQPQHF. The CDR3 DNA reads as TGTGCCAGTAGTCGAACCCGGACAGGCTACAATCAGCCCCAGCATTTT.

The CDR3 coding sequence is TGTGCCAGCGTCGTCCAGGGCCGGGAGTATGGCTACACCTTC. It encodes CASVVQGREYGYTF. The V call is TRBV28, the J call TRBJ1-2, with D possibly matching TRBD1 (5 bases). V lost 8 bases, J lost 5 bases, and 18 bases lay in between. The CDR3 runs to 14 residues. Germline CDR1 is MDHEN and CDR2 is SYDVKM.

As to this clone: One end of the junction is discordant with germline, which a read error may explain. V and J are TRBV11-1 and TRBJ2-3; 10 nucleotides line up with TRBD2. This CDR3 contains 15 residues. In germline, CDR1 is SGHAT, CDR2 FQDESV (reference sequence). The DNA of the CDR3 is TGTGCCAGCAGTTTAGCGGGAGGTTTTATGGATACGCAGTATTTT. This codes for CASSLAGGFMDTQYF.

The gene calls are TRBV28 and TRBJ2-2, with D tentatively TRBD2 (5 bases). The CDR3 totals 15 residues. The V and J ends lost 1 base and 4 bases respectively, with 10 bases between them. The germline gives CDR1 MDHEN, CDR2 SYDVKM. CDR3 nucleotides: TGTGCCAGCAGTTTATTGGGAGAGGTCACCGGGGAGCTGTTTTTT. Amino acid sequence: CASSLLGEVTGELFF.

The V call is TRBV9, the J call TRBJ2-3; a weak D match, TRBD2 (5 bases). The germline V gene encodes CDR1 SGDLS and CDR2 YYNGEE. The length of the CDR3 is 15 residues. Trimming left V 2 bases short and J 0 bases short, with 10 bases between. CDR3 nucleotide sequence: TGTGCCAGCAGCGTGGGAGTAGCTAGCACAGATACGCAGTATTTT. It translates to CASSVGVASTDTQYF.

V is TRBV9 and J is TRBJ2-5, with 11 bases matching TRBD2. The CDR3 contains 16 residues. J gave up 5 bases and V 4 bases, and 10 bases lay outside the gene matches. From germline, CDR1 is SGDLS and CDR2 YYNGEE. This CDR3 reads CASSRQLAGAGETQYF. In DNA, the CDR3 is TGTGCCAGCAGCAGACAACTAGCGGGGGCTGGGGAGACCCAGTACTTC. Supplemented by reference TRBV9 and TRBJ2-5, the full variable domain reads DSGVTQTPKHLITATGQRVTLRCSPRSGDLSVYWYQQSLDQGLQFLIQYYNGEERAKGNILERFSAQQFPDLHSELNLSSLELGDSALYFCASSRQLAGAGETQYFGPGTRLLVL.

The chain has TRBV7-8 and TRBJ2-3, with D maybe TRBD2 (6 bases). Looked up from germline, CDR1 is SGHVS and CDR2 is FQNEAQ. V gave up 5 bases and J gave up 1 base, with 10 bases separating them. CDR3 length: 14 residues. This CDR3 reads CASSVSGGTDTQYF. The CDR3 coding sequence is TGTGCCAGCAGCGTTAGCGGAGGCACAGATACGCAGTATTTT.

Notes on this clone: Other DNA sequences in the same sample also yield this CDR3. This chain links TRBV4-1 with TRBJ2-5; 9 bases agree with TRBD2. CDR3 length: 16 amino acids. After removal of 1 base from V and 4 bases from J, the junction contained 7 bases not matched to a gene. Germline values: CDR1 MGHRA, CDR2 YSYEKL. The CDR3 spells CASSQVAGGPGETQYF. CDR3 DNA: TGCGCCAGCAGCCAAGTTGCGGGAGGGCCTGGAGAGACCCAGTACTTC.

The rearrangement uses TRBV10-3 and TRBJ2-7; no reliable D call. This CDR3 has 14 residues. Germline V gene lookup returns CDR1 ENHRY and CDR2 SYGVKD. V was cut by 6 bases and J by 6 bases, with 18 bases left in between. CDR3 loop: CAISTMKDSGEQYF. CDR3 sequence (DNA): TGTGCCATCAGCACCATGAAAGACTCGGGCGAGCAGTACTTC.

CDR3 protein: CATSRGGEESYEQYF. Here the CDR3 DNA reads TGTGCCACCAGCAGAGGAGGGGAGGAGTCCTACGAGCAGTACTTC. This chain connects TRBV15 to TRBJ2-7, with a tentative D call TRBD2 (6 bases). Trimming removed 1 base from V and 1 base from J, with 11 bases in between. Germline CDR1 is LNHNV and CDR2 is YYDKDF (reference sequence). The CDR3 sequence is 15 residues long.

The chain is built from TRBV19 and TRBJ2-5; 8 bases agree with TRBD2. V shed 1 base, J shed 4 bases, and the junction held 2 bases outside the gene matches. Germline lookup yields CDR1 LNHDA and CDR2 SQIVND (reference sequence). The length of the CDR3 is 14 residues. Here the CDR3 DNA reads TGTGCCAGTAGTATAGCGGGAGGGCTAGAGACCCAGTACTTC. Its translation: CASSIAGGLETQYF.

The gene calls are TRBV5-8 and TRBJ1-3; a possible D gene is TRBD1 (5 bases). The V end was cut by 1 base, the J end by 3 bases, with 11 bases between. The length of the CDR3 is 15 residues. Germline V gene lookup returns CDR1 SGHTS and CDR2 YDEGEE. The CDR3 sequence is CASSLSQGHGNTIYF. The CDR3 region has the DNA TGTGCCAGCAGCTTGTCCCAGGGTCATGGAAACACCATATATTTT.

This clone showed up just a few times. The chain is built from TRBV24-1 and TRBJ2-1, with 9 positions matching TRBD1. V lost 0 bases to trimming and J lost 8 bases; unmatched junction nucleotides: 10. This CDR3 region has 17 residues. CDR1 is KGHDR and CDR2 is SFDVKD in the germline V gene. CDR3 amino acids: CATSDLPLGQGGHEQFF. DNA for the CDR3: TGTGCCACCAGTGATTTGCCCCTGGGACAGGGAGGCCATGAGCAGTTCTTC.

The chain's CDR3 is CASSSGLGLTPDNEQFF. The DNA for the CDR3 is TGTGCCAGCAGCTCTGGACTGGGCTTGACACCTGACAATGAGCAGTTCTTC. The rearrangement joins TRBV11-3 to TRBJ2-1, with D perhaps matching TRBD2 (5 bases). The germline V gene has CDR1 SGHNT and CDR2 YENEEA. Trimming left V 4 bases short and J 5 bases short, with 21 bases between. This CDR3 comprises 17 residues.

The chain couples TRBV7-2 to TRBJ2-7; 9 nucleotides line up with TRBD1. V lost 5 bases, J lost 7 bases, and 6 bases stayed unmatched. In germline, CDR1 is SGHTA, CDR2 FQGNSA. The CDR3 has 13 amino acids. The CDR3 DNA follows: TGTGCCAGCAGCCCCAGGACAGGGGAAGAGCAGTACTTC. It yields the protein CASSPRTGEEQYF.

The chain links TRBV4-3 to TRBJ1-6, with D possibly TRBD1 on 5 matching bases. The CDR3 totals 16 residues. The germline V and J ends were trimmed by 0 bases and 7 bases, with 13 bases remaining between them. CDR1 and CDR2 from the germline V gene are LGHNA and YSLEER. Here the CDR3 DNA reads TGCGCCAGCAGCCAAGATCTGGGGCGAGGAAATTCACCCCTCCACTTT. Translated, it gives CASSQDLGRGNSPLHF.